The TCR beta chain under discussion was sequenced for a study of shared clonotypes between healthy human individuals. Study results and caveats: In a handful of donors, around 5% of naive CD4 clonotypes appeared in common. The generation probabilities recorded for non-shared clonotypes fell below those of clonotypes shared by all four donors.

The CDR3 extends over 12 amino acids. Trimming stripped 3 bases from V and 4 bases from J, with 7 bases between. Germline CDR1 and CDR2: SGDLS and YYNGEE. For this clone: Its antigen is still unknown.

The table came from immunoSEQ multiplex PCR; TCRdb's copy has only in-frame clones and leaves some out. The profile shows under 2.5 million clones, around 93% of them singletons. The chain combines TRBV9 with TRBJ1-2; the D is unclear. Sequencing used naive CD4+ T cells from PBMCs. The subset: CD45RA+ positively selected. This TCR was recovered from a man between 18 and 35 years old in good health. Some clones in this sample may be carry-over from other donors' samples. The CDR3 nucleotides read TGTGCCAGCAGCGCCATTGGCTATGGCTACACCTTC. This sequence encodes CASSAIGYGYTF.